These T cell receptor beta chains were read from a single sample in a study of blood T cell repertoires in COVID-19. Produced via immunoSEQ multiplex PCR; TCRdb's table is partial and in-frame only. The table lists roughly 150,000 clones, about 86% of them singletons. The material sequenced was PBMCs or T cells enriched from blood (not recorded which). The receptors originated from a man aged 45 to 65 who had recovered from COVID-19. The conserved cysteine and the conserved F or W are not part of the CDR3 here. Expanded clones get a size class; other rows say once, few or many, or leave the size out.

>few|TRBV7-6|TRBJ1-2|12
ASSFSTGRNGYT
>.|TRBV19|TRBJ2-5|13
ASSPSGTGPETQY
>once|TRBV3-1/TRBV3-2|TRBJ1-5|13
ASSQGPPGNQPQH
>.|TRBV9|TRBJ1-3|13
ASSGGQGSGNTIY
>once|TRBV5-4|TRBJ2-2|14
ASSLKRGGFTGELF
>.|TRBV27|TRBJ1-6|14
ASSYRGQGDNSPLH
>once|TRBV7-8|TRBJ1-3|13
ASSLNGLSGNTIY
>.|TRBV7-2|TRBJ2-7|13
ASRPTGYPSYEQY
>.|TRBV6-2/TRBV6-3|TRBJ2-7|15
ASSRTSGVRFSYEQY
>.|TRBV27|TRBJ2-5|13
ASITTSGGQETQY
>.|TRBV9|TRBJ2-5|12
ASSLEQGRETQY
>.|TRBV5-6|TRBJ2-5|15
ASSLAPTSWERETQY
>.|TRBV6-5|TRBJ2-7|10
ASFTETYEQY
>.|TRBV27|TRBJ1-2|11
ASSGDRGYGYT
>.|TRBV9|TRBJ2-3|15
ASSVATWAGGTDTQY
>.|TRBV5-1|TRBJ2-3|14
ASGKGQVGSTDTQY
>.|TRBV20-1|TRBJ1-4|11
SASPFSGEKLF
>.|TRBV19|TRBJ1-5|13
ASKSLDREYQPQH
>.|TRBV19|TRBJ2-3|12
ASSKLAREDTQY
>.|TRBV15|TRBJ1-2|14
ATSRDRGRSGYGYT
>once|TRBV2|TRBJ2-5|11
ASSEGVQETQY
>.|TRBV5-6|TRBJ2-5|14
ASSLLVLAGRETQY
>.|TRBV19|TRBJ2-7|12
ASSIVSDSYEQY
>.|TRBV5-4|TRBJ2-7|12
ASSLVGEGYEQY
>.|TRBV13|TRBJ2-1|14
ASSFSTSGRPNEQF
>.|TRBV21-1|TRBJ1-5|12
ARTGGFGNQPQH
>.|TRBV29-1|TRBJ1-1|12
SVSKTTTPGEAF
>.|TRBV5-4|TRBJ2-2|15
ASSLAGGSANTGELF
>.|TRBV6-2/TRBV6-3|TRBJ2-5|13
ASSTVQRLQETQY
>.|TRBV12-5|TRBJ1-2|13
ASGLAITGNYGYT
>.|TRBV19|TRBJ1-5|13
ASLSGQAYNQPQH
>.|TRBV13|TRBJ1-2|12
ASNLGQGLNGYT
>.|TRBV4-1|TRBJ2-3|18
ASSQDFGTGGLIFTDTQY
>.|TRBV5-1|TRBJ1-4|12
ASSLGQASEKLF
>.|TRBV6-6|TRBJ1-2|14
ASSLKRTGANYGYT
>.|TRBV5-1|TRBJ1-1|11
ASSLDLNTEAF
>few|TRBV19|TRBJ1-1|13
ASRGRQGWDTEAF
>.|TRBV6-5|TRBJ1-4|12
ASSYGIRGEKLF
>.|TRBV5-5|TRBJ2-1|14
ASSLIRGSSYNEQF
>.|TRBV19|TRBJ1-5|12
ASSMEGINQPQH